This T cell receptor (beta chain) appears in the sequencing data of a study of blood T cells in healthy people across ages. Study results and limitations: Diversity was estimated from one million T cells, and these estimates were considered underestimates.

To note about this clonotype: Its antigen is not identified.

A second 7 to 11 cycle PCR used barcoded and J-beta primers. TCRdb reprocessed the 5' RACE reads via MiXCR and lists one record per CDR3 protein. The table lists hundreds of thousands of distinct CDR3 sequences, approximately 49% of them singletons, with 13% in the top ten. The V end was cut by 2 bases, the J end by 1 base, with 8 bases between. CDR1 KGHDR and CDR2 SFDVKD come from the germline V gene. This CDR3 has 14 residues. Healthy Caucasian individuals from Russia aged roughly 6 to 90 were enrolled as donors. The chain employs TRBV24-1 and TRBJ2-7; either TRBD1 or TRBD2 may supply D (5 bases each). The sample comprised blood. This sequence was found in a young man in good health. The chain's CDR3 is CATSDSGASYEQYF. The CDR3, as DNA: TGTGCCACCAGTGATTCCGGGGCGTCCTACGAGCAGTACTTC.